This T cell receptor beta chain was sequenced for a study of blood T cell repertoires in COVID-19. At the level of the study: T cells, B-cell-depleted T cells, or PBMCs supplied cDNA or gDNA.

This CDR3 region has 15 residues. Per germline, CDR1 KGHSH and CDR2 LQKENI. V lost 3 bases to trimming and J lost 3 bases, with 14 bases between them. Data came from immunoSEQ multiplex PCR; TCRdb stores just in-frame clones and leaves some out. The table has just under 350,000 clones, around nine tenths seen once. This TCR derives from an older woman with COVID-19, enrolled during active disease. V gene TRBV18 combines with J gene TRBJ1-1; D is unresolved. The sample consisted of peripheral blood. As DNA, the CDR3 is TGTGCCAGCTCACCTCGATTGACTTTGGACACTGAAGCTTTCTTT. Translated, it gives CASSPRLTLDTEAFF.